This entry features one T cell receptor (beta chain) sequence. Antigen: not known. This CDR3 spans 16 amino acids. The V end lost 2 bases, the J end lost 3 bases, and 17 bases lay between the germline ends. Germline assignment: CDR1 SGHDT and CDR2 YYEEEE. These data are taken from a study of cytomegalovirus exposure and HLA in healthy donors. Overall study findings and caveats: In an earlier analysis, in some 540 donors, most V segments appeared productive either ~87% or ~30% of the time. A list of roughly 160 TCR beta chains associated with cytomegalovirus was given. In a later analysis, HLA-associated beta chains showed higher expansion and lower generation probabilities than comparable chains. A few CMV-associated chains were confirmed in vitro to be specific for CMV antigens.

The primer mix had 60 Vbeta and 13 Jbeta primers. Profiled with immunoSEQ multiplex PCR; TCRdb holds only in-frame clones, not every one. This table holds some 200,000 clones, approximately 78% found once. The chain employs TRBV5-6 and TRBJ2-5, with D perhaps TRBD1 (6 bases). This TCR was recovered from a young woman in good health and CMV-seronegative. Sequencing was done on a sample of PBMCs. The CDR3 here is CASSFRQSDSKETQYF. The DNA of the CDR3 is TGTGCCAGCAGCTTCCGCCAATCGGACAGCAAAGAGACCCAGTACTTC.